This is a list of T cell receptor beta chains from one sample in a study of cytomegalovirus exposure and HLA in healthy donors. The table came from immunoSEQ multiplex PCR; TCRdb's copy has only in-frame clones and leaves some out. Its clone listing holds around 75,000 clones. The specimen sequenced was PBMCs. All receptors derive from a man aged 50 to 60 in good health and CMV-seropositive. CDR3s include the opening cysteine and the closing phenylalanine or tryptophan. D genes are given only for firm matches.

v_call	j_call	d_call	cdr3_aa	cdr3_nt
TRBV6-1	TRBJ1-1	-	CASSEVLYTEAFF	TGTGCCAGCAGTGAAGTTTTATACACTGAAGCTTTCTTT
TRBV6-5	TRBJ2-6	-	CASSLLRGSGANVLTF	TGTGCCAGCAGTTTACTTAGGGGTTCTGGGGCCAACGTCCTGACTTTC
TRBV5-4	TRBJ1-2	TRBD1	CASSLEGRGHGYTF	TGTGCCAGCAGCTTGGAGGGCAGGGGGCATGGCTACACCTTC
TRBV19	TRBJ1-5	-	CASSISFQPQHF	TGTGCCAGTAGTATCTCCTTTCAGCCCCAGCATTTT
TRBV6-1	TRBJ1-5	-	CASSPSGSDQPQHF	TGTGCCAGCAGTCCCTCGGGGAGCGATCAGCCCCAGCATTTT
TRBV6-5	TRBJ1-1	-	CASNPLTGNTEAFF	TGTGCCAGCAATCCCCTTACAGGGAACACTGAAGCTTTCTTT
TRBV2	TRBJ1-2	-	CASSGNLREGYTF	TGTGCCAGCAGTGGCAACCTACGGGAAGGCTACACCTTC
TRBV27	TRBJ1-4	-	CASRSNEKLFF	TGTGCCAGCAGGTCTAACGAAAAACTGTTTTTT
TRBV4-1	TRBJ1-1	-	CASSQGDTEAFF	TGCGCCAGCAGCCAAGGAGACACTGAAGCTTTCTTT
TRBV2	TRBJ2-5	TRBD2	CASALAALAQYF	TGTGCCAGCGCGCTAGCGGCGTTGGCCCAGTACTTC
TRBV5-1	TRBJ2-1	TRBD2	CASSLETSGRMEFF	TGCGCCAGCAGCTTGGAGACTAGCGGGAGGATGGAGTTCTTC
TRBV6-5	TRBJ2-5	-	CASSYSIGEGGETQYF	TGTGCCAGCAGTTACTCGATCGGGGAGGGGGGAGAGACCCAGTACTTC
TRBV29-1	TRBJ2-7	-	CSVLLNSYEQYF	TGCAGCGTTCTCTTAAACTCCTACGAGCAGTACTTC
TRBV9	TRBJ1-1	TRBD1	CASNSGQAKNTEAFF	TGTGCCAGCAACTCGGGACAGGCGAAGAACACTGAAGCTTTCTTT
TRBV5-1	TRBJ1-2	-	CASSLATGNYGYTF	TGCGCCAGCAGCTTGGCCACCGGGAACTATGGCTACACCTTC
TRBV5-1	TRBJ1-3	-	CASSFEGGNTIYF	TGCGCCAGCAGCTTCGAGGGAGGAAACACCATATATTTT
TRBV2	TRBJ2-6	TRBD1	CASSGGGGTYSGANVLTF	TGTGCCAGCAGTGGAGGGGGCGGAACCTACTCTGGGGCCAACGTCCTGACTTTC
TRBV25-1	TRBJ1-2	-	CASSVTGSGGYTF	TGTGCCAGCAGTGTCACAGGGTCGGGTGGCTACACCTTC
TRBV10-2	TRBJ2-2	TRBD1	CASSWGDRGPGELFF	TGCGCCAGCAGTTGGGGGGACAGGGGGCCCGGGGAGCTGTTTTTT
TRBV6-1	TRBJ1-5	-	CASSEDHYSNSNQPQHF	TGTGCCAGCAGTGAAGATCATTACTCCAATAGCAATCAGCCCCAGCATTTT
TRBV6-1	TRBJ1-5	TRBD1	CASSFTGGARQPQHF	TGTGCCAGCAGTTTCACAGGGGGCGCGAGGCAGCCCCAGCATTTT
TRBV30	TRBJ2-6	TRBD1	CAWSRLRQGLSGANVLTF	TGTGCCTGGAGTCGCCTGAGACAGGGCCTTTCTGGGGCCAACGTCCTGACTTTC
TRBV5-1	TRBJ2-2	-	CASSLGGPPGELFF	TGCGCCAGCAGCTTGGGGGGGCCTCCCGGGGAGCTGTTTTTT
TRBV29-1	TRBJ2-3	TRBD2	CSVPGTSGRADTQYF	TGCAGCGTTCCTGGGACTAGCGGGAGGGCAGATACGCAGTATTTT
TRBV10-3	TRBJ1-1	-	CAISVSMNTEAFF	TGTGCCATCAGTGTGAGCATGAACACTGAAGCTTTCTTT